The clone carrying this T cell receptor beta chain was picked up many times. As yet, its antigen is unknown. Trimming left V 0 bases short and J 3 bases short, with 9 bases between. This CDR3 has 14 amino acids. Looked up from germline, CDR1 is SGHAT and CDR2 is FQNNGV. This sample is drawn from a study of CD8 T cells in ankylosing spondylitis. Findings and caveats of the study: Reports say disease-linked clones showed up significantly more in matched ankylosing spondylitis synovial fluid.

Each CDR3 protein gets one entry after TCRdb re-called the 5' RACE reads with MiXCR. The data show 36,000 or so distinct CDR3 sequences, approximately 11% seen once. Sequencing was carried out using synovial fluid, either unsorted or a sorted T cell fraction (not recorded which). The chain employs TRBV11-2 and TRBJ2-7, with D uncertain. This clonotype was obtained from a male donor with ankylosing spondylitis. The CDR3 DNA is TGTGCCAGCAGCTTAGAGATTGGAAACTACGAGCAGTACTTC. This sequence encodes CASSLEIGNYEQYF.